The 23 T cell receptor beta chains presented below share a single source sample, sequenced in a study of blood T cell repertoires in COVID-19. The assay was immunoSEQ multiplex PCR, and TCRdb's table has in-frame clones only and misses some. The sample records about 220,000 clones, roughly 90% being singletons. The specimen was PBMCs or T cells enriched from blood (not recorded which). The receptor set was obtained from a woman between 35 and 50 years old with acute COVID-19.

The chain employs TRBV27 and TRBJ1-1; a weak D match, TRBD1 (6 bases). Germline V gene lookup returns CDR1 MNHEY and CDR2 SMNVEV (reference sequence). The CDR3 length is 11 residues. Trimming removed 8 bases from V and 4 bases from J, with 8 bases in between. CDR3 amino acids: CASRGGTEAFF. Here the CDR3 DNA reads TGTGCCAGCCGAGGGGGCACTGAAGCTTTCTTT.

The chain has TRBV24-1 and TRBJ2-1, with 9 positions matching TRBD1. The CDR3 is made up of 17 amino acids. Germline V gives CDR1 KGHDR, CDR2 SFDVKD. V lost 5 bases to trimming and J lost 8 bases; unmatched junction nucleotides: 15. The CDR3 sequence: CATSGKWGQGLFDEQFF. The CDR3 DNA is TGTGCCACCAGTGGCAAATGGGGACAGGGTCTATTCGATGAGCAGTTCTTC.

This CDR3 is CASSRGQGLSQNTEAFF. CDR3 in DNA: TGCGCCAGCAGCCGAGGACAGGGTCTGAGCCAGAACACTGAAGCTTTCTTT. V usage is TRBV5-1 and J usage is TRBJ1-1; 8 bases are a match to TRBD1. Germline V lookup: CDR1 SGHRS, CDR2 YFSETQ. The CDR3 loop spans 17 amino acids. Germline trimming cut 4 bases from V and 1 base from J; bases unmatched to any gene: 12.

The table lists this clone with a count of one. The rearrangement uses TRBV18 and TRBJ1-6; perhaps TRBD1 as D (5 bases). This CDR3 region has 15 residues. The germline V gene encodes CDR1 KGHSH and CDR2 LQKENI. The ends were cut back, 0 bases at V and 7 bases at J, with 10 bases in the middle. CDR3: CASSPPQGQNSPLHF. In DNA form, the CDR3 reads TGTGCCAGCTCACCACCGCAGGGTCAGAATTCACCCCTCCACTTT.

The sample holds a few counts of this clone. The V call is TRBV5-4, the J call TRBJ2-2; D may be TRBD1 (6 bases). Germline CDR1 is SGHNT and CDR2 is YYREEE (reference sequence). The V and J ends lost 2 bases and 0 bases respectively, with 8 bases between them. This CDR3 is 15 amino acids long. This CDR3 reads CASSLGTTNTGELFF. The CDR3 bases are TGTGCCAGCAGCTTAGGGACAACGAACACCGGGGAGCTGTTTTTT.

The chain couples TRBV7-9 to TRBJ1-2; TRBD1 might be the D (5 bases). The V gene's germline CDR1 is SEHNR and CDR2 FQNEAQ (reference sequence). The CDR3 has 18 amino acids. The V and J ends lost 4 bases and 1 base respectively, with 22 bases between them. CDR3 sequence: CASSSSRDDTGGNYGYTF. The CDR3 DNA is TGTGCCAGCAGCTCTTCCCGGGACGATACCGGGGGTAACTATGGCTACACCTTC.

This chain connects TRBV13 to TRBJ2-1; tentative D call: TRBD1 (6 bases). Germline lookup yields CDR1 PRHDT and CDR2 FYEKMQ (reference sequence). V lost 5 bases to trimming and J lost 9 bases, with 20 bases between them. The CDR3 contains 15 residues. The CDR3 is CASSPQPDTGSEQFF. CDR3 sequence (DNA): TGTGCCAGCAGCCCCCAACCAGACACAGGGAGTGAGCAGTTCTTC.

The chain has TRBV7-2 and TRBJ2-7, with 7 bases fitting TRBD1. J gave up 4 bases and V 5 bases, and 11 bases lay outside the gene matches. The CDR3 sequence is 15 residues long. The germline V gene has CDR1 SGHTA and CDR2 FQGNSA. The CDR3 DNA reads TGTGCCAGCAGCGCAGGGGGACCAATCCTATACGAGCAGTACTTC. Translated, it gives CASSAGGPILYEQYF.

This chain links TRBV9 with TRBJ1-2; TRBD1 might be the D (6 bases). There are 14 residues in the CDR3. Germline CDR1 and CDR2: SGDLS and YYNGEE. The V gene lost 0 bases and the J gene lost 5 bases, with 11 bases spanning the gap. CDR3 in amino acids: CASSVAVTGYGYTF. The CDR3 DNA follows: TGTGCCAGCAGCGTAGCTGTGACAGGATATGGCTACACCTTC.

The chain couples TRBV11-3 to TRBJ2-5, with a tentative D call TRBD2 (7 bases). Germline V gives CDR1 SGHNT, CDR2 YENEEA. The V gene lost 4 bases and the J gene lost 4 bases, with 10 bases spanning the gap. The CDR3 contains 13 residues. In DNA, the CDR3 is TGTGCCAGCAGCTGGGGGGGCGGAGAGACCCAGTACTTC. Protein product: CASSWGGGETQYF.

The chain's CDR3 is CASSLRFGGGAGDEQFF. CDR3 nucleotides: TGTGCCAGCAGCTTAAGGTTTGGCGGGGGGGCCGGTGATGAGCAGTTCTTC. The genes are TRBV7-2 and TRBJ2-1, with TRBD2 matching over 9 bases. This CDR3 is 17 amino acids long. Per the germline V gene, CDR1 is SGHTA and CDR2 is FQGNSA. V was clipped by 2 bases and J by 8 bases; unmatched bases: 13.

The gene calls are TRBV4-1 and TRBJ1-4; tentatively, D is TRBD1 (5 bases). CDR1 is MGHRA and CDR2 is YSYEKL in the germline V gene. This CDR3 is built from 17 residues. V was shortened by 1 base and J by 8 bases, with 20 bases between the two germline ends. CDR3 amino acids: CASSQGRGRLGREKLFF. The CDR3 DNA reads TGCGCCAGCAGCCAAGGTCGGGGGAGGTTAGGGAGGGAAAAACTGTTTTTT.

The V and J genes are TRBV9 and TRBJ2-1; 11 bases are a match to TRBD1. V shed 3 bases, J shed 1 base, and the junction held 6 bases outside the gene matches. CDR1 is SGDLS, CDR2 YYNGEE, per germline. The CDR3 is made up of 17 amino acids. The chain's CDR3 is CASSDPDRGLSYNEQFF. As DNA, the CDR3 is TGTGCCAGCAGCGATCCGGACAGGGGGCTGTCCTACAATGAGCAGTTCTTC. Complete variable domain (other parts from reference TRBV9 and TRBJ2-1): DSGVTQTPKHLITATGQRVTLRCSPRSGDLSVYWYQQSLDQGLQFLIQYYNGEERAKGNILERFSAQQFPDLHSELNLSSLELGDSALYFCASSDPDRGLSYNEQFFGPGTRLTVL.

The chain recombines TRBV5-1 with TRBJ2-5; possible D gene TRBD1, 6 bases. Germline CDR1 is SGHRS and CDR2 is YFSETQ. This CDR3 region has 13 residues. Trimming removed 3 bases at V and 3 bases at J, with 9 bases between. CDR3: CASSSGVEETQYF. The CDR3 DNA is TGCGCCAGCAGCTCAGGGGTCGAAGAGACCCAGTACTTC.

This clone is a singleton in its sample. The V and J genes are TRBV11-2 and TRBJ2-7; TRBD1 matches at 10 bases. The CDR3 spans 14 residues. Germline V gene sequence: CDR1 SGHAT, CDR2 FQNNGV. With 3 bases clipped from V and 2 bases from J, the junction kept 1 base outside the gene matches. The CDR3 region is CASSLGTGAYEQYF. The CDR3 DNA reads as TGTGCCAGCAGCTTGGGGACAGGGGCCTACGAGCAGTACTTC.

The CDR3 DNA follows: TGTGCCAGTAGCTTTCTTCGCGGGGGGGCCCGCGGCACCGGGGAGCTGTTTTTT. Translated: CASSFLRGGARGTGELFF. This chain links TRBV19 with TRBJ2-2, with TRBD2 matching 9 bases. With 6 bases clipped from V and 4 bases from J, the junction kept 15 bases outside the gene matches. This CDR3 is 18 amino acids long. Germline CDR1 is LNHDA and CDR2 is SQIVND (reference sequence). Complete variable domain (other parts from reference TRBV19 and TRBJ2-2): DGGITQSPKYLFRKEGQNVTLSCEQNLNHDAMYWYRQDPGQGLRLIYYSQIVNDFQKGDIAEGYSVSREKKESFPLTVTSAQKNPTAFYLCASSFLRGGARGTGELFFGEGSRLTVL.

This chain connects TRBV18 to TRBJ2-4; 7 positions agree with TRBD1. This CDR3 comprises 13 residues. In germline, CDR1 is KGHSH, CDR2 LQKENI. With 6 bases clipped from V and 5 bases from J, the junction kept 4 bases outside the gene matches. The CDR3 region has the DNA TGTGCCAGCTCGGACGGACAGGAAAACATTCAGTACTTC. Protein product: CASSDGQENIQYF.

This chain links TRBV2 with TRBJ1-1; D is unclear. CDR1 is SNHLY and CDR2 is FYNNEI in the germline V gene. Trimming shortened V by 7 bases and J by 7 bases, and 10 bases separated the two germline ends. CDR3 length: 11 amino acids. The CDR3 DNA sequence: TGTGCCAGCAAATTGCGACTTGAAGCTTTCTTT. As protein: CASKLRLEAFF.

The genes are TRBV18 and TRBJ1-4; 7 bases match TRBD1. In germline, CDR1 is KGHSH, CDR2 LQKENI. The CDR3 sequence is 14 residues long. Trimming at V came to 5 bases and at J to 5 bases, leaving 5 bases not matched to a gene. The CDR3 DNA follows: TGTGCCAGCTCAGACAGGGAGATGAATGAAAAACTGTTTTTT. Translating gives CASSDREMNEKLFF.

The genes are TRBV6-5 and TRBJ1-3, with 8 positions matching TRBD1. The CDR3 loop spans 15 amino acids. V gave up 6 bases and J gave up 2 bases; unmatched junction bases: 6. CDR1 and CDR2 from the germline V gene are MNHEY and SVGAGI. CDR3 loop: CASRPRTGPGNTIYF. CDR3 bases: TGTGCCAGCAGGCCCAGGACAGGGCCTGGAAACACCATATATTTT.

The chain uses TRBV9 and TRBJ2-6; D remains unclear. Trimming took 4 bases from V and 0 from J, leaving 8 bases between them. CDR3 length: 15 residues. Per the germline V gene, CDR1 is SGDLS and CDR2 is YYNGEE. The DNA of the CDR3 is TGTGCCAGCAGCCTTAGGAGCTCTGGGGCCAACGTCCTGACTTTC. Translated, it gives CASSLRSSGANVLTF.

Concerning this clone itself: Distinct nucleotide sequences in the sample also encode this CDR3. The rearrangement joins TRBV9 to TRBJ1-1; 7 nucleotides agree with TRBD1. V shed 3 bases and J 4 bases; nucleotides not matched to a gene: 6. The CDR3 has 14 residues. Per germline, CDR1 SGDLS and CDR2 YYNGEE. The CDR3 loop is CASSASGQSTEAFF. The CDR3 coding sequence is TGTGCCAGCAGCGCCTCGGGACAGTCCACTGAAGCTTTCTTT.

The rearrangement joins TRBV6-5 to TRBJ2-7, with 14 bases matching TRBD2. Per germline, CDR1 MNHEY and CDR2 SVGAGI. V lost 6 bases to trimming and J lost 5 bases; unmatched junction nucleotides: 6. The length of the CDR3 is 15 residues. The chain's CDR3 is CASRGTSGGSHEQYV. The CDR3, as DNA: TGTGCCAGCAGGGGGACTAGCGGGGGTTCCCACGAGCAGTACGTC.